Below, 8 T cell receptor beta chains from the same sample are listed, as sequenced in a study of CD8+CD57+ T cells in acquired aplastic anemia. Genomic DNA provided the template from which TCR beta VDJ and CDR3 profiles were obtained. TCRdb itself ran the reads through MiXCR, one entry per CDR3 protein. Counted here are nearly 60,000 distinct CDR3 sequences, approximately 52% occurring once; the ten biggest clones make up around 15%. All sequencing subjects had displayed CD8+CD57+ cell expansion on flow cytometry. Material for sequencing was sorted CD4+, CD8+, or CD8+CD57+ T cells (not recorded which) from PBMCs. The receptors were gathered from a human donor with aplastic anemia.

This clonotype was counted at least ten times. The chain uses TRBV20-1 and TRBJ2-5; 8 positions match TRBD2. CDR1 and CDR2 from the germline V gene are DFQATT and SNEGSKA (reference sequence). There are 18 residues in the CDR3. The V segment lost 2 bases and the J segment 0 bases; nucleotides outside the gene matches: 14. The CDR3 reads CSARTVLAGPRDQETQYF. The CDR3 region has the DNA TGCAGTGCTAGAACGGTGCTAGCGGGCCCCCGAGACCAAGAGACCCAGTACTTC.

V usage is TRBV7-2 and J usage is TRBJ1-4, with D hard to call. This CDR3 comprises 15 residues. The V gene lost 5 bases and the J gene lost 0 bases, with 10 bases spanning the gap. Looked up from germline, CDR1 is SGHTA and CDR2 is FQGNSA. This chain's CDR3 is CASSPTSATNEKLFF. CDR3 coding DNA: TGTGCCAGCAGCCCGACGAGTGCAACTAATGAAAAACTGTTTTTT.

The chain couples TRBV10-2 to TRBJ2-1, with 8 bases fitting TRBD2. This CDR3 contains 14 residues. The germline gives CDR1 WSHSY, CDR2 SAAADI. J was trimmed by 5 bases and V by 5 bases; bases with no gene match: 5. The CDR3 loop is CASSPGLGHNEQFF. In nucleotides, the CDR3 is TGCGCCAGCAGTCCGGGACTAGGTCACAATGAGCAGTTCTTC.

By its share, this clonotype is medium-sized (0.01 to 0.1%). The CDR3 DNA reads as TGCAGCGTTATAGGCGGGGCCTTGACAGATACGCAGTATTTT. This sequence encodes CSVIGGALTDTQYF. The chain uses TRBV29-1 and TRBJ2-3; a possible D gene is TRBD2 (6 bases). The length of the CDR3 is 14 residues. The germline CDR1 and CDR2 sequences are SQVTM and ANQGSEA. Trimming pared 5 bases from V and 3 bases from J, leaving 15 bases between.

In its sample, this clonotype was seen many times. The chain recombines TRBV27 with TRBJ2-1; 13 bases agree with TRBD2. J lost 10 bases, V lost 6 bases, and 3 bases had no gene match. Germline CDR1 and CDR2: MNHEY and SMNVEV (reference sequence). The CDR3 is 13 amino acids. Here the CDR3 DNA reads TGTGCCAGCAGCCTGGGACTAGCGGGGGAGCAGTTCTTC. It is translated as CASSLGLAGEQFF.

Only a few counts were recorded for this clonotype. A much larger clone lies a single base off, so this may be a read error. The chain recombines TRBV28 with TRBJ1-5, with D tentatively TRBD1 (5 bases). This CDR3 has 15 residues. The V gene's germline CDR1 is MDHEN and CDR2 SYDVKM. For the CDR3, the DNA is TGTGCCGGCAGTCCCGGGGACTCCCTGTCGTCGCCCCAGCATTTT. Translating gives CAGSPGDSLSSPQHF. Looking up the rest from reference TRBV28 and TRBJ1-5 gives the full variable domain: DVKVTQSSRYLVKRTGEKVFLECVQDMDHENMFWYRQDPGLGLRLIYFSYDVKMKEKGDIPEGYSVSREKKERFSLILESASTNQTSMYLCAGSPGDSLSSPQHFGDGTRLSIL.

This chain links TRBV25-1 with TRBJ1-1, with D tentatively TRBD1 (5 bases). Per the germline V gene, CDR1 is MGHDK and CDR2 is SYGVNS. Trimming left V 6 bases short and J 0 bases short, with 14 bases between. The CDR3 totals 15 residues. In nucleotides, the CDR3 is TGTGCCAGCAGGAAGACGGGACTGATGAACACTGAAGCTTTCTTT. It codes for CASRKTGLMNTEAFF.

This clonotype was seen many times. The V and J genes are TRBV7-6 and TRBJ2-1, with 8 bases lining up with TRBD2. The V gene end was trimmed by 3 bases and the J gene end by 6 bases; junction bases not matched to a gene: 7. The germline CDR1 and CDR2 sequences are SGHVS and FNYEAQ. The CDR3 runs to 15 residues. For the CDR3, the DNA is TGTGCCAGCAGCTTCTTCGCGGGGGGCCCCAATGAGCAGTTCTTC. Its translation is CASSFFAGGPNEQFF.